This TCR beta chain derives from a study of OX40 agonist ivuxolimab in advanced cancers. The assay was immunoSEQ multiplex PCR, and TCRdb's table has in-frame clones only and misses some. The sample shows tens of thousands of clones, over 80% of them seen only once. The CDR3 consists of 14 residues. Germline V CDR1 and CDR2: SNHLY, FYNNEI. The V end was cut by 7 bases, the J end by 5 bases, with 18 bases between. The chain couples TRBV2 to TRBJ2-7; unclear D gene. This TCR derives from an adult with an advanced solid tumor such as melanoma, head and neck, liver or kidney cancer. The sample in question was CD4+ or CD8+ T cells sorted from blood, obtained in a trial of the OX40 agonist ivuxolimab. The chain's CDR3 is CASTPGPYQDEQYF. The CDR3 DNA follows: TGTGCCAGCACCCCGGGCCCCTACCAGGACGAGCAGTACTTC.